Below are 7 T cell receptor beta chains sequenced from a single sample in a study of T-cell reconstitution after alpha-beta-depleted transplantation in children. Library preparation (for TCRbeta) was performed with unique molecular identifiers. TCRdb analysed the PCR reads with MiXCR anew, one entry per CDR3 protein. The table shows 280,000 or so distinct CDR3 sequences, with more than 9% occurring only once. Sequences were derived from peripheral blood, sampled 180 days after TCRalphabeta/CD19-depleted stem cell transplant. These receptors were taken from a male patient between 2 and 10 years old who had a stem cell transplant for chronic granulomatous disease, so the T cells may come from the graft donor.

At least ten counts were recorded for this clonotype. The V gene is TRBV7-2, the J gene TRBJ2-3; TRBD2 matches 8 bases. CDR1 SGHTA and CDR2 FQGNSA come from the germline V gene. The CDR3 has 17 amino acids. The ends lost 5 bases at V and 6 bases at J; junction bases unmatched: 16. The CDR3, as DNA: TGTGCCAGCAGCCACGTGGGGAACGGGGGGGCTTTGGATACGCAGTATTTT. This translates into CASSHVGNGGALDTQYF.

This clonotype has at least ten counts. The CDR3 DNA sequence: TGTGCCAGCAGTTCCAGGGGGCGCCCCAACTATGGCTACACCTTC. It specifies CASSSRGRPNYGYTF. The rearrangement joins TRBV12-3 or TRBV12-4 to TRBJ1-2; 8 nucleotides line up with TRBD1. V shed 4 bases, J shed 2 bases, and the junction held 6 bases outside the gene matches. This CDR3 has 15 residues.

This clonotype has at least ten counts. The rearrangement joins TRBV20-1 to TRBJ2-1; 10 nucleotides match TRBD2. V gave up 0 bases and J gave up 3 bases; unmatched junction bases: 5. The germline gives CDR1 DFQATT, CDR2 SNEGSKA (reference sequence). This CDR3 spans 16 amino acids. CDR3 nucleotides: TGCAGTGCTAGAGATCTGAAGCGGGGGGGCTACAATGAGCAGTTCTTC. Translated, it gives CSARDLKRGGYNEQFF.

This clonotype was counted many times. V is TRBV6-2 or TRBV6-3 and J is TRBJ2-1, with 12 bases lining up with TRBD1. Germline V gene lookup returns CDR1 MNHEY and CDR2 SVGEGT. The CDR3 covers 20 residues. The V gene end was trimmed by 4 bases and the J gene end by 6 bases; junction bases not matched to a gene: 19. CDR3 sequence: CASSSKGARWGQGAVNEQFF. In nucleotides, the CDR3 is TGTGCCAGCAGTTCCAAAGGAGCTCGTTGGGGACAGGGGGCCGTCAATGAGCAGTTCTTC.

This clonotype was recorded many times. The chain uses TRBV6-5 and TRBJ2-2, with a tentative D call TRBD1 (5 bases). Germline CDR1 and CDR2: MNHEY and SVGAGI. V was clipped by 0 bases and J by 6 bases, with 17 bases between them. This CDR3 is 17 amino acids long. This chain's CDR3 is CASSYSQGGRFSGELFF. The CDR3 region has the DNA TGTGCCAGCAGTTACTCTCAGGGTGGTCGGTTTTCCGGGGAGCTGTTTTTT.

This clonotype was detected many times. The chain uses TRBV4-1 and TRBJ2-1, with 8 nucleotides matching TRBD2. Germline assignment: CDR1 MGHRA and CDR2 YSYEKL. The V and J ends lost 1 base and 4 bases, in that order; junction bases with no gene match: 6. The CDR3 covers 16 residues. The CDR3 DNA sequence: TGCGCCAGCAGCCAAGGGGTAGCGGGAAAATACAATGAGCAGTTCTTC. It is translated as CASSQGVAGKYNEQFF.

Many counts were recorded for this clonotype. J is TRBJ2-5 and V is TRBV5-1, with D possibly being TRBD1 (5 bases). Germline V gives CDR1 SGHRS, CDR2 YFSETQ. The CDR3 length is 14 residues. Trimming removed 0 bases from V and 5 bases from J, with 11 bases in between. The CDR3 bases are TGCGCCAGCAGCTTGGCCTGGGGCCGGGAGACCCAGTACTTC. This sequence encodes CASSLAWGRETQYF.